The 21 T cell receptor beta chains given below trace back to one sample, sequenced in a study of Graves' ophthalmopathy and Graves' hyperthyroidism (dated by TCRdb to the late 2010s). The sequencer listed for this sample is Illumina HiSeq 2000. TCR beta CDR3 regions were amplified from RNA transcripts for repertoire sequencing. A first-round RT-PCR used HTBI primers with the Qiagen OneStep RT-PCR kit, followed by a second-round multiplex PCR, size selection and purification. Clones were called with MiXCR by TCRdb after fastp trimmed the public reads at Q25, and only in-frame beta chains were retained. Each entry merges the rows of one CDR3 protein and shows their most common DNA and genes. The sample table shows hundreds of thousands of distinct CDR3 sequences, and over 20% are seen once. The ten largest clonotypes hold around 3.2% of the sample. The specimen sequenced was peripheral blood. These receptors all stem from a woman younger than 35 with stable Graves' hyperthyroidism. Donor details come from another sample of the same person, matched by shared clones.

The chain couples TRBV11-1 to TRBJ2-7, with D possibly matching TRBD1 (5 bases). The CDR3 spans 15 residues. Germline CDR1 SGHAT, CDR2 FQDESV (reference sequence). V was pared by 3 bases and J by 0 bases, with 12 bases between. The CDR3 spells CASSFSPDISYEQYF. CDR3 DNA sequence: TGTGCCAGCAGCTTTAGCCCGGACATCTCCTACGAGCAGTACTTC.

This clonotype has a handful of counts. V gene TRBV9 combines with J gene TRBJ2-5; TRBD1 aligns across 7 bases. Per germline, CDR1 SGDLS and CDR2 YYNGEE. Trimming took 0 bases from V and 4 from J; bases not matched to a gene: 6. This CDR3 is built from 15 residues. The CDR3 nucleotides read TGTGCCAGCAGCGTAGAAGGATACAGGGGAGAGACCCAGTACTTC. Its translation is CASSVEGYRGETQYF. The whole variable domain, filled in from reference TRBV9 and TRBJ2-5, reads DSGVTQTPKHLITATGQRVTLRCSPRSGDLSVYWYQQSLDQGLQFLIQYYNGEERAKGNILERFSAQQFPDLHSELNLSSLELGDSALYFCASSVEGYRGETQYFGPGTRLLVL.

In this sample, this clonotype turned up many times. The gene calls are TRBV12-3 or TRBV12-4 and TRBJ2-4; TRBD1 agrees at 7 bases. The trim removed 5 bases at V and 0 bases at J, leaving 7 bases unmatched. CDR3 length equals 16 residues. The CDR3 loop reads CASSTDRALAKNIQYF. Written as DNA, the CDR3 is TGTGCCAGCAGTACTGACAGGGCCCTAGCCAAAAACATTCAGTACTTC.

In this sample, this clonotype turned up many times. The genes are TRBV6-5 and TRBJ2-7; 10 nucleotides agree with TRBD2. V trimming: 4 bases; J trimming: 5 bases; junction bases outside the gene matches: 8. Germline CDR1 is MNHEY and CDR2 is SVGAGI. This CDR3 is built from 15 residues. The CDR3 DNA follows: TGTGCCAGCAGTTCTTTTAGCGGGAGGACCGACGAGCAGTACTTC. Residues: CASSSFSGRTDEQYF.

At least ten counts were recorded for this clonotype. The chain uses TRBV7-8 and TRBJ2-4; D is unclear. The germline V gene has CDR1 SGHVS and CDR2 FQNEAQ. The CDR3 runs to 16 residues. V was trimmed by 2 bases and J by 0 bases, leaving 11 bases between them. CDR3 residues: CASSLFVWGAKNIQYF. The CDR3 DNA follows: TGTGCCAGCAGCTTATTTGTATGGGGAGCCAAAAACATTCAGTACTTC. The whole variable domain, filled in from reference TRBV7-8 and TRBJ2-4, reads GAGVSQSPRYKVAKRGQDVALRCDPISGHVSLFWYQQALGQGPEFLTYFQNEAQLDKSGLPSDRFFAERPEGSVSTLKIQRTQQEDSAVYLCASSLFVWGAKNIQYFGAGTRLSVL.

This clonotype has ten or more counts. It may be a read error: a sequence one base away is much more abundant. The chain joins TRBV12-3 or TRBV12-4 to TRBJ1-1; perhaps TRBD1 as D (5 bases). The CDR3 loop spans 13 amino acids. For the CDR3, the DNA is TGTGCCAGCAGTTTAGCGCGAGGGACTGAAGCTCTCTTT. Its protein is CASSLARGTEALF.

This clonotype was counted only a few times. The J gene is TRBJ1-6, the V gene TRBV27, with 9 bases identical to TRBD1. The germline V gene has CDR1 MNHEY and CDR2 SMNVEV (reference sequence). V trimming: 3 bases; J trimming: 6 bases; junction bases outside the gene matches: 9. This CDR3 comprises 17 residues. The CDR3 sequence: CASSFTGTGLGNSPLHF. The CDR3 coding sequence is TGTGCCAGCAGTTTCACCGGGACAGGGTTGGGTAATTCACCCCTCCACTTT.

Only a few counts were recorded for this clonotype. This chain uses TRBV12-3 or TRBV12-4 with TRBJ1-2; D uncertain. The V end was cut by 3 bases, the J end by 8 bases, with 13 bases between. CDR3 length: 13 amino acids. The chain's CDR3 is CASSFEASTGYTF. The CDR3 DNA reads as TGTGCCAGCAGTTTCGAGGCCAGTACGGGCTACACCTTC.

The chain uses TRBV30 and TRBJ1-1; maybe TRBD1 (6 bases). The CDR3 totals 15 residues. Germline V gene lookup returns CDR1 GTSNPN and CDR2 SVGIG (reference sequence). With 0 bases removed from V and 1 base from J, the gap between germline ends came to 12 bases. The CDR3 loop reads CAWSVRTVWNTEAFF. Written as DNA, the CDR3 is TGTGCCTGGAGTGTACGGACAGTTTGGAACACTGAAGCTTTCTTT.

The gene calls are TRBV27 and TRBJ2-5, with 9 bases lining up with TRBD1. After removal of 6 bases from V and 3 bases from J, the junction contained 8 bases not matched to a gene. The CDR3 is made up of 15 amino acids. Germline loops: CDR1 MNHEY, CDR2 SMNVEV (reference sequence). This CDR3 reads CASSLGDRAEETQYF. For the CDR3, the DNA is TGTGCCAGCAGCCTAGGGGACAGGGCCGAAGAGACCCAGTACTTC.

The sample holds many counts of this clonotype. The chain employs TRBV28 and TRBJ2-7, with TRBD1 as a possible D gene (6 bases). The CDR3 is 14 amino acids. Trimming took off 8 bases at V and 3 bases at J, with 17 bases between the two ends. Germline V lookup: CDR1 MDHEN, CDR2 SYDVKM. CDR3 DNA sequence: TGTGCCAGCCGTATACCGGGACAAAACTACGAGCAGTACTTC. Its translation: CASRIPGQNYEQYF.

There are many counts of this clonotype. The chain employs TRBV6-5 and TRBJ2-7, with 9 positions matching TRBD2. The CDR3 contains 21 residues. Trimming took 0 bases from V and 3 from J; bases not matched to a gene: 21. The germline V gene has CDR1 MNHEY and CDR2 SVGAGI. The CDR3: CASSYSIPGLAPLNSNYEQYF. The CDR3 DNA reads TGTGCCAGCAGTTACTCGATTCCGGGACTAGCACCCCTCAACTCAAACTACGAGCAGTACTTC.

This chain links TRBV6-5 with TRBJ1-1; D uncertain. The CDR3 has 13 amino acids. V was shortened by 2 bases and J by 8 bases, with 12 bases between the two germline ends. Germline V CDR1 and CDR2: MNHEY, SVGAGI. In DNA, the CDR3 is TGTGCCAGCAGTTACGACGGCGGATTAGAAGCTTTCTTT. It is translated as CASSYDGGLEAFF.

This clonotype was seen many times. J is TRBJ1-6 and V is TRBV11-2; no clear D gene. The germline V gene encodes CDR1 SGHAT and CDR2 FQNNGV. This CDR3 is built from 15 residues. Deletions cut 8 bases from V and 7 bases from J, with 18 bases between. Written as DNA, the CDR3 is TGTGCCAGCGGCGACCGGCTGGCGGTGAATTCACCCCTCCACTTT. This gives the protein CASGDRLAVNSPLHF.

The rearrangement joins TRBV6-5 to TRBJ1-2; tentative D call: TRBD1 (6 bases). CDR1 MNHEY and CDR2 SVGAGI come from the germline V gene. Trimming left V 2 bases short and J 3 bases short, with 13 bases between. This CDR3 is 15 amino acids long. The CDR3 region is CASSYRTATDYGYTF. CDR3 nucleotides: TGTGCCAGCAGTTACAGGACAGCCACTGACTATGGCTACACCTTC.

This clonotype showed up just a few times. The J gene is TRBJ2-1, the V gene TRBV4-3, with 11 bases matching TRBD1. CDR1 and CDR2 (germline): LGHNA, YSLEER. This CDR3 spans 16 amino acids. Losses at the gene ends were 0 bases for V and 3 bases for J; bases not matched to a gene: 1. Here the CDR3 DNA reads TGCGCCAGCAGCCAAGAGGGGACAGGGGGCTACAATGAGCAGTTCTTC. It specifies CASSQEGTGGYNEQFF.

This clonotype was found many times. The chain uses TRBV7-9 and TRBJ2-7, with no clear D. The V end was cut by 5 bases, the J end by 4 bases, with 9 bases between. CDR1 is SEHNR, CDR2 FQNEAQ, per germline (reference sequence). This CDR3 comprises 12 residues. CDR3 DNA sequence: TGTGCCAGCAGCATAGGGTCGTACGAGCAGTACTTC. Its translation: CASSIGSYEQYF.

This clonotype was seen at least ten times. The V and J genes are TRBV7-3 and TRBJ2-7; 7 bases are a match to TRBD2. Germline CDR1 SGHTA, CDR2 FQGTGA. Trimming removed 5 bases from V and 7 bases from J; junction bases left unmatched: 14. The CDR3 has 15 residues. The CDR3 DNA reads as TGTGCCAGCAGCCCGAGAGCGGGGACCCCGGGTGAGCAGTACTTC. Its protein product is CASSPRAGTPGEQYF.

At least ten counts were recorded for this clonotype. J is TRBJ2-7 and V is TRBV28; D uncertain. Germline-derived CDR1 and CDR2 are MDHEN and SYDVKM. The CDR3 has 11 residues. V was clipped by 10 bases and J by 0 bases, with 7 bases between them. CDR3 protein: CAITSSYEQYF. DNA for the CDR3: TGTGCCATTACAAGCTCCTACGAGCAGTACTTC.

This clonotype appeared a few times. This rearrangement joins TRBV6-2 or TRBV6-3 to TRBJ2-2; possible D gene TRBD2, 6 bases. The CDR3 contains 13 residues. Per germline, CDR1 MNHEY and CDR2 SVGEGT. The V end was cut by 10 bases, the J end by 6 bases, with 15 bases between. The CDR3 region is CATRRRGAGELFF. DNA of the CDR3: TGTGCCACCCGTAGGCGGGGTGCCGGGGAGCTGTTTTTT.

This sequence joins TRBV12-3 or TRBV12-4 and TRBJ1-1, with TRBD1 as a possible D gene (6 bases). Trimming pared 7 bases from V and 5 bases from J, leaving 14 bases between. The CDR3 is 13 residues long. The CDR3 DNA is TGTGCCAGCACCGAAGGGGGAGTAACTGAAGCTTTCTTT. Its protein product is CASTEGGVTEAFF.